Listed here are 30 T cell receptor beta chains from one sample, sequenced in a study of T cells in Graves' hyperthyroidism and ophthalmopathy. Researchers amplified the TCR beta CDR3 regions from RNA transcripts. TCR CDR3 underwent first-round RT-PCR with the HTBI primer set. TCRdb passed the multiplex PCR reads through MiXCR, listing each CDR3 protein once. The sample lists roughly 580,000 distinct CDR3 sequences, 14% occurring once. The sequencing sample was made of blood. These receptors were collected from a woman aged 25 to 39 with Graves' hyperthyroidism that later progressed to Graves' ophthalmopathy.

This clonotype was observed a few times. V gene TRBV27 combines with J gene TRBJ2-7; TRBD1 matches 7 bases. After removal of 0 bases from V and 5 bases from J, the junction contained 4 bases not matched to a gene. CDR1 and CDR2 from the germline V gene are MNHEY and SMNVEV (reference sequence). The CDR3 is 14 amino acids. CDR3: CASSLSAGGNEQYF. CDR3 DNA: TGTGCCAGCAGTTTATCGGCAGGGGGTAACGAGCAGTACTTC.

This chain links TRBV7-8 with TRBJ2-3, with 12 nucleotides matching TRBD2. V lost 2 bases to trimming and J lost 6 bases; unmatched junction nucleotides: 6. Germline values: CDR1 SGHVS, CDR2 FQNEAQ. The CDR3 runs 16 residues. Here the CDR3 DNA reads TGTGCCAGCAGCTTACGACTAGCGGGAGTGGGGGATACGCAGTATTTT. Its protein is CASSLRLAGVGDTQYF.

This clonotype was found many times. This chain links TRBV7-2 with TRBJ2-5; the D is unclear. The CDR3 has 15 amino acids. In germline, CDR1 is SGHTA, CDR2 FQGNSA. V was shortened by 2 bases and J by 0 bases, with 10 bases between the two germline ends. CDR3 sequence: CASSLRTPYQETQYF. CDR3 DNA: TGTGCCAGCAGCTTACGGACCCCGTACCAAGAGACCCAGTACTTC.

This clonotype is a singleton in its sample. It may be a read error: a sequence one base away is much more abundant. In nucleotides, the CDR3 is TGTGCCAGCAGCCCCACCGGGGCAGGGATACCCCAGCAGTACTTC. Its protein product is CASSPTGAGIPQQYF. This chain joins TRBV11-2 and TRBJ2-7; possibly TRBD1 or TRBD2 for D (5 bases each). The germline gives CDR1 SGHAT, CDR2 FQNNGV. This CDR3 is built from 15 residues. V shed 5 bases and J shed 8 bases, with 22 bases lying between them.

This clonotype was detected many times. The chain employs TRBV7-8 and TRBJ2-5; TRBD1 matches 10 bases. V lost 5 bases and J lost 4; bases outside the gene matches: 7. The CDR3 contains 15 residues. The germline gives CDR1 SGHVS, CDR2 FQNEAQ. The CDR3: CASSRGTGVGETQYF. In nucleotides, the CDR3 is TGTGCCAGCAGCCGGGGGACAGGGGTTGGAGAGACCCAGTACTTC.

CDR3 nucleotide sequence: TGCAGTGCTACAAAAACTAGCGGAGCTATCTACGAGCAGTACTTC. Its protein is CSATKTSGAIYEQYF. This chain links TRBV20-1 with TRBJ2-7, with 8 nucleotides matching TRBD2. With V trimmed by 4 bases and J by 3 bases, 11 bases remained unmatched. There are 15 residues in the CDR3. Per the germline V gene, CDR1 is DFQATT and CDR2 is SNEGSKA (reference sequence).

This clonotype was picked up a small number of times. CDR3 DNA sequence: TGCGCCAGCAGTCCCTTGTACCCGAACTACGAGCAGTACTTC. Protein sequence: CASSPLYPNYEQYF. The rearrangement joins TRBV4-1 to TRBJ2-7; D is ambiguous. Trimming removed 6 bases from V and 3 bases from J, with 15 bases in between. This CDR3 region has 14 residues. From germline, CDR1 is MGHRA and CDR2 YSYEKL.

At least ten counts were recorded for this clonotype. In DNA, the CDR3 is TGTGCCAGTGGCACCGGGACCGTACCCTACGAGCAGTACTTC. Residues: CASGTGTVPYEQYF. The rearrangement links TRBV7-2 to TRBJ2-7; D tentatively fits TRBD1 or TRBD2 (5 bases each). Germline V lookup: CDR1 SGHTA, CDR2 FQGNSA. Trimming shortened V by 9 bases and J by 2 bases, and 17 bases separated the two germline ends. This CDR3 region has 14 residues. Complete variable domain (other parts from reference TRBV7-2 and TRBJ2-7): GAGVSQSPSNKVTEKGKDVELRCDPISGHTALYWYRQSLGQGLEFLIYFQGNSAPDKSGLPSDRFSAERTGGSVSTLTIQRTQQEDSAVYLCASGTGTVPYEQYFGPGTRLTVT.

In its sample, this clonotype was seen many times. The chain recombines TRBV10-3 with TRBJ2-7, with 10 bases matching TRBD1. Trimming removed 10 bases from V and 2 bases from J; junction bases left unmatched: 11. Germline V lookup: CDR1 ENHRY, CDR2 SYGVKD. There are 15 residues in the CDR3. Here the CDR3 DNA reads TGTGCCACTACACACGGGACAGGGGACACCTACGAGCAGTACTTC. It codes for CATTHGTGDTYEQYF.

V is TRBV30 and J is TRBJ1-5; tentative D call: TRBD1 (5 bases). V was cut by 3 bases and J by 4 bases, with 10 bases left in between. The CDR3 extends over 13 amino acids. Germline V CDR1 and CDR2: GTSNPN, SVGIG (reference sequence). The DNA of the CDR3 is TGTGCCTGGAGCCAGGGAGATAATCAGCCCCAGCATTTT. It encodes CAWSQGDNQPQHF.

Only a few counts were recorded for this clonotype. The J gene is TRBJ2-7, the V gene TRBV19; the D call may be TRBD1 or TRBD2 (6 bases each). Germline CDR1 and CDR2: LNHDA and SQIVND (reference sequence). This CDR3 is built from 14 residues. Trimming left V 10 bases short and J 4 bases short, with 20 bases between. The CDR3 bases are TGTGCCACAACCAGGGCCGGGGGCCCTTACGAGCAGTACTTC. It translates to CATTRAGGPYEQYF.

In regard to this clonotype: This sequence may be a read error, since a much larger clone differs from it by one base. The gene calls are TRBV24-1 and TRBJ1-1, with a tentative D call TRBD1 (6 bases). Germline V gene data show CDR1 as KGHDR and CDR2 as SFDVKD. The germline V and J ends were trimmed by 4 bases and 4 bases, with 12 bases remaining between them. CDR3 length: 14 residues. The CDR3 DNA follows: TGTGCCACCAGTGACCCAGGGGATAGCACTGAAGCTTTCTTT. Amino acid sequence: CATSDPGDSTEAFF.

This clonotype was observed at least ten times. This chain uses TRBV10-3 with TRBJ1-6, with a possible D match to TRBD1 (5 bases). The V gene lost 4 bases and the J gene lost 10 bases, with 14 bases spanning the gap. Germline CDR1 is ENHRY and CDR2 is SYGVKD. The CDR3 loop spans 14 amino acids. The CDR3 nucleotides read TGTGCCATCAGTGGTCAGGGTTCTGGCTCACCCCTCCACTTT. It yields the protein CAISGQGSGSPLHF.

Concerning this clonotype: One end of the junction varies from germline; a read error may be responsible. This sequence joins TRBV10-3 and TRBJ2-1, with 7 positions matching TRBD2. The germline CDR1 and CDR2 sequences are ENHRY and SYGVKD. The CDR3 is 14 amino acids. The DNA of the CDR3 is TGTGCCATCAGTACGGGAGGAGGGTACAATAAGCAGTTCTTC. Residues: CAISTGGGYNKQFF.

A note on this clonotype: Given a much more abundant clone one base away, this may be a read error. This chain joins TRBV7-2 and TRBJ1-5; 8 nucleotides align to TRBD1. Germline V gene data show CDR1 as SGHTA and CDR2 as FQGNSA. This CDR3 comprises 15 residues. V gave up 1 base and J gave up 10 bases; unmatched junction bases: 9. As DNA, the CDR3 is TGTGCCAGCAGCTTAGGGACAGGGAATTTGCATCCCCAGCATTTT. Protein sequence: CASSLGTGNLHPQHF.

In this sample, this clonotype turned up many times. V and J are TRBV7-3 and TRBJ2-1; 9 nucleotides align to TRBD2. This CDR3 has 17 residues. The V gene end was trimmed by 4 bases and the J gene end by 6 bases; junction bases not matched to a gene: 13. Germline V gene data show CDR1 as SGHTA and CDR2 as FQGTGA. CDR3 protein: CASSSKVIAGELNEQFF. For the CDR3, the DNA is TGTGCCAGCAGCTCGAAAGTTATAGCGGGAGAGCTCAATGAGCAGTTCTTC.

The sample holds many counts of this clonotype. This sequence joins TRBV12-3 or TRBV12-4 and TRBJ2-5, with D unclear. V dropped 5 bases and J dropped 3 bases, with 13 bases sitting between them. The CDR3 is 14 amino acids. The CDR3 DNA follows: TGTGCCAGCAGTCGACCGCCCCACGAAGAGACCCAGTACTTC. Its protein is CASSRPPHEETQYF.

The J gene is TRBJ1-5, the V gene TRBV18; no clear D. This CDR3 is built from 13 residues. Germline V gives CDR1 KGHSH, CDR2 LQKENI. The V gene lost 5 bases and the J gene lost 7 bases, with 12 bases spanning the gap. CDR3 sequence reads: CASSRVGLQPQHF. For the CDR3, the DNA is TGTGCCAGCTCAAGAGTAGGGTTACAGCCCCAGCATTTT. Combining the CDR3 with reference TRBV18 and TRBJ1-5 gives the whole variable domain NAGVMQNPRHLVRRRGQEARLRCSPMKGHSHVYWYRQLPEEGLKFMVYLQKENIIDESGMPKERFSAEFPKEGPSILRIQQVVRGDSAAYFCASSRVGLQPQHFGDGTRLSIL.

The chain couples TRBV20-1 to TRBJ2-7; TRBD2 is a possible D gene (6 bases). Per germline, CDR1 DFQATT and CDR2 SNEGSKA (reference sequence). The CDR3 sequence is 16 residues long. Trimming pared 1 base from V and 0 bases from J, leaving 16 bases between. As DNA, the CDR3 is TGCAGTGCTAGAGGGTTTGGCGGGAAGAGCTCCTACGAGCAGTACTTC. Amino acids: CSARGFGGKSSYEQYF.

This clonotype appeared many times. The chain recombines TRBV28 with TRBJ2-7; TRBD1 might be the D (6 bases). In germline, CDR1 is MDHEN, CDR2 SYDVKM. This CDR3 is 14 amino acids long. Deletions cut 4 bases from V and 1 base from J, with 11 bases between. The CDR3 DNA reads as TGTGCCAGCAGTTCCCTGACAGGATCCTACGAGCAGTACTTC. This sequence encodes CASSSLTGSYEQYF.

This clonotype was detected ten times or more. V gene TRBV20-1 combines with J gene TRBJ1-1; D not certain. Trimming took 3 bases from V and 6 from J, leaving 8 bases between them. CDR1 is DFQATT and CDR2 is SNEGSKA in the germline V gene (reference sequence). There are 11 residues in the CDR3. DNA of the CDR3: TGCAGTGCTAGTTATAGATCTGAAGCTTTCTTT. This translates into CSASYRSEAFF.

This clonotype has at least ten counts. The rearrangement joins TRBV5-8 to TRBJ2-3; D is possibly TRBD2 (6 bases). Trimming took 1 base from V and 4 from J, leaving 7 bases between them. CDR3 length equals 13 residues. The germline V gene has CDR1 SGHTS and CDR2 YDEGEE. CDR3 bases: TGTGCCAGCAGCTTGAGGGAGGCAGATACGCAGTATTTT. Translating gives CASSLREADTQYF.

This clonotype was seen a handful of times. The CDR3 is CASSPTGAFTDTQYF. CDR3 DNA sequence: TGTGCCAGCAGCCCAACGGGGGCTTTCACAGATACGCAGTATTTT. The chain has TRBV7-3 and TRBJ2-3, with D perhaps TRBD1 or TRBD2 (6 bases each). The CDR3 has 15 amino acids. Germline V gives CDR1 SGHTA, CDR2 FQGTGA. V was shortened by 5 bases and J by 2 bases, with 14 bases between the two germline ends.

The chain couples TRBV6-1 to TRBJ1-3; unclear D gene. Germline V CDR1 and CDR2: MNHNS, SASEGT. The CDR3 has 13 residues. Between the trimmed V and J ends, which lost 6 bases and 1 base, there was a span of 7 bases. The CDR3 DNA follows: TGTGCCAGCAGACGAACTTCTGGAAACACCATATATTTT. This encodes CASRRTSGNTIYF.

This clonotype was picked up many times. This rearrangement joins TRBV19 to TRBJ2-1, with TRBD2 identical over 7 bases. The trim removed 3 bases at V and 2 bases at J, leaving 4 bases unmatched. This CDR3 comprises 15 residues. The V gene's germline CDR1 is LNHDA and CDR2 SQIVND (reference sequence). The CDR3 reads CASSIGAGAYNEQFF. The DNA of the CDR3 is TGTGCCAGTAGTATCGGCGCGGGAGCCTACAATGAGCAGTTCTTC.

This clonotype was detected many times. Here the CDR3 DNA reads TGTGCCAGCAGCCTAAGGGGCGGATATGGCTACACCTTC. Its protein is CASSLRGGYGYTF. The chain joins TRBV12-3 or TRBV12-4 to TRBJ1-2, with D perhaps TRBD1 (5 bases). This CDR3 is 13 amino acids long. Trimming removed 6 bases at V and 5 bases at J, with 13 bases between.

In this sample, this clonotype turned up once. The chain recombines TRBV2 with TRBJ2-3, with 9 bases aligning to TRBD2. CDR3 size: 17 residues. Germline V gene lookup returns CDR1 SNHLY and CDR2 FYNNEI. V shed 7 bases and J 2 bases; nucleotides not matched to a gene: 13. For the CDR3, the DNA is TGTGCCAGCACCTACGGAATAGCGGGAGCCAACACAGATACGCAGTATTTT. It specifies CASTYGIAGANTDTQYF.

This clonotype was picked up many times. The gene calls are TRBV28 and TRBJ1-2; D call uncertain. The CDR3 spans 12 residues. The V gene lost 3 bases and the J gene lost 10 bases, with 12 bases spanning the gap. Germline CDR1 reads MDHEN; CDR2 reads SYDVKM. For the CDR3, the DNA is TGTGCCAGCAGTTTGCCCCAAACCCCCTACACCTTC. Its translation: CASSLPQTPYTF.

This clonotype was counted many times. This chain joins TRBV7-2 and TRBJ2-3, with 13 bases aligning to TRBD2. J lost 6 bases, V lost 5 bases, and 8 bases had no gene match. The CDR3 length is 16 residues. Germline loops: CDR1 SGHTA, CDR2 FQGNSA. The CDR3 region has the DNA TGTGCCAGCAGCGACGGACTAGCGGGAGTTGCGGATACGCAGTATTTT. It codes for CASSDGLAGVADTQYF.

V usage is TRBV4-3 and J usage is TRBJ2-7; the D is unclear. The germline CDR1 and CDR2 sequences are LGHNA and YSLEER. With 0 bases removed from V and 2 bases from J, the gap between germline ends came to 17 bases. This CDR3 is built from 17 residues. DNA of the CDR3: TGCGCCAGCAGCCAAGAGAGTGGCCGGTTTGGAACCTACGAGCAGTACTTC. Protein product: CASSQESGRFGTYEQYF.